This TCR beta chain comes out of a study of blood T cell repertoires in COVID-19. Whole-study context: COVID-19 samples from acute and convalescent phases originated in the United States, Italy and Spain. PBMCs, B-cell-depleted T cells, or T cells were the source of the cDNA or gDNA that made up the material.

V lost 2 bases and J 6 bases, leaving 8 bases between the germline ends. Germline loops: CDR1 MDHEN, CDR2 SYDVKM. The CDR3 is made up of 14 amino acids. This clone was observed a handful of times. In the source study's methods: Reference gene primers were amplified, and this amplification served to estimate nucleated cell counts. Using immunoSEQ multiplex PCR, the repertoire was profiled, and TCRdb retains in-frame clones only, with some absent. That table is the source of V, J and clone size, and D and trimming were worked out from the DNA. The table records 70,000 or so clones, more than 85% of them present only once.

The material sequenced was peripheral blood. This receptor was obtained from a man in his sixties or seventies with active COVID-19. The gene calls are TRBV28 and TRBJ1-6; D is ambiguous. The CDR3 sequence: CASSLGQPNSPLHF. The CDR3, as DNA: TGTGCCAGCAGTTTAGGGCAGCCTAATTCACCCCTCCACTTT.